This TCR beta chain comes out of a study of blood T cell repertoires in COVID-19. With regard to this clone: Other nucleotide sequences from this sample produce the same CDR3.

Trimming took 0 bases from V and 3 from J; bases not matched to a gene: 5. This CDR3 has 17 residues. In germline, CDR1 is SGHAT, CDR2 FQNNGV. TCRdb's table, derived via immunoSEQ multiplex PCR, lists solely in-frame clones and lacks some. This sample yields around 200,000 clones, of which around three quarters are seen a single time; around 5.8% belongs to the top ten. The sample was peripheral blood. The TCR originated in a woman between 65 and 79 years old with acute or convalescent COVID-19. The V call is TRBV11-2, the J call TRBJ2-1; 10 bases match TRBD2. The CDR3 region is CASSLDSGTSDYNEQFF. CDR3 in DNA: TGTGCCAGCAGCTTAGACTCGGGGACTAGCGACTACAATGAGCAGTTCTTC.